This T cell receptor beta chain was documented in a study of beta chain features in type 1 diabetes. Overall study results and limits: More deletions and fewer insertions at VDJ junctions were seen in type 1 diabetes patients. The study found moderately but significantly shorter TCRB CDR3s in all four CD4+ subsets of Type 1 diabetes patients.

This clone turned up a few times. What it binds is unknown. Since all of the isolated RNA was reverse transcribed, expressed TCRB transcripts were what got sequenced. Libraries were prepared by immunoSEQ multiplex PCR; TCRdb keeps only in-frame clonotypes and omits some of them. The repertoire holds some 360,000 clones, roughly 21% seen once, with 0.035% to 0.055% in the top ten. Researchers reported sorting CD4+ naive, central memory, regulatory and stem cell-like memory cells via CD45RO/CCR7/CD25/CD127/CD95/CD27. There are 11 residues in the CDR3. Sequenced input: naive CD4+ T cells from blood. The receptor's source is a woman aged 18-30 years in good health. V and J are TRBV1 and TRBJ2-5; TRBD2, the table's D call, was not compared with the DNA. TRBV1 is annotated as a pseudogene. The CDR3 DNA reads as TGCAATGGGGCGGGGCAAGAGACCCAGTACTTC. Its protein is CNGAGQETQYF.